This T cell receptor (beta chain) was captured in a study of a mutant IDH1 vaccine in newly diagnosed glioma (dated by TCRdb to about 2021). Some background on the complete study: In the chemotherapy-containing groups, vaccination started alongside temozolomide cycles, whereas in patients who had radiotherapy alone it started 4-6 weeks after radiotherapy. The week-35 safety follow-up took place at visit V12, and the week-47 end of study took place at visit V13. Prior to enrollment, patients had been given standard therapy consisting of radiotherapy alone, temozolomide alone, or radiochemotherapy with temozolomide, with the combination given to most patients. Longitudinal TCRB deep sequencing was performed for about two dozen treated patients wherever samples were available for exploratory analyses. Of the roughly 31 treated patients, about 62% were male and approximately 38% were female, and the mean age was roughly 40 years. Peripheral blood samples were drawn at six visits, namely V03 (baseline), V05, V07, V10, V12 and V13.

The time point label on this specimen signifies: week 47, end of study. Each vaccine dose was 300 ug of a 20-mer mutant IDH1 peptide in Montanide, given subcutaneously with topical imiquimod. Patients received eight vaccinations in weeks 1, 3, 5, 7, 11, 15, 19 and 23, corresponding to visits V03 through V10. Newly diagnosed WHO grade 3 or 4 IDH1-mutant astrocytomas showing loss of nuclear ATRX were present in the donors. The samples were drawn from NOA16, a multicentre, single-arm, open-label phase I trial in Germany that tested a mutant IDH1 peptide vaccine in humans for the first time. Genomic DNA for TCRB sequencing was extracted from EDTA blood using the DNeasy Blood and Tissue Kit. Library construction relied on the immunoSEQ multiplex PCR assay. Rearranged TCR beta chain sequences were amplified using the hsTCRB Kit according to the manufacturer's protocol. Sequencing of TCRB libraries was carried out on an Illumina MiSeq. Per the source publication's procedure: The proprietary platform of the kit vendor was used for demultiplexing, trimming and gene mapping. TCRdb retrieved this table from immuneACCESS and kept in-frame rearrangements only. Not all clones are present; in checked studies, unresolved V genes account for under half, and no reason is known for the remainder. The V and J calls and clone size come from that table; D and trimming were worked out from the DNA. The sample has tens of thousands of clones on record, approximately 82% of them singletons. The ten most abundant clones make up around 20% of the sample.

Details on this clone: Its antigen is not yet known. No base qualities exist here, and no much larger clone lies one base off it.

From cysteine to phenylalanine, the CDR3 is 14 amino acids long. CDR3 DNA is the only sequence kept; it has 42 bases, read in frame from the first base. Trimming leaves V shorter by 0 bases and J shorter by 4 bases, with the junction holding 1 base beyond the gene matches. From the germline V gene, CDR1 is LGHNA and CDR2 is YSLEER. What the authors observed across the whole study: Pseudoprogression seemed to be unrelated to changes in the top peripheral T cell clonotypes found by TCRB sequencing. Across multiple MHC alleles, vaccine-induced immune responses were seen in around 94% of patients. It was noted by the authors that analyses of patient blood samples could not be reproduced owing to sample limitations. Selection of PBMC samples for TCRB deep sequencing was based on availability.

The chain was built from TRBV4-3 and TRBJ2-7; 9 bases in the middle match TRBD2. Material: PBMCs, obtained from a glioma patient whose treatment included an IDH1 peptide vaccine. The receptor comes from a man in his late teens or twenties with glioma. Some clones in this sample may be carry-over from other donors' samples. The CDR3 protein sequence reads: CASSQDAGGYEQYF. DNA sequence: TGCGCCAGCAGCCAAGATGCGGGGGGGTACGAGCAGTACTTC.